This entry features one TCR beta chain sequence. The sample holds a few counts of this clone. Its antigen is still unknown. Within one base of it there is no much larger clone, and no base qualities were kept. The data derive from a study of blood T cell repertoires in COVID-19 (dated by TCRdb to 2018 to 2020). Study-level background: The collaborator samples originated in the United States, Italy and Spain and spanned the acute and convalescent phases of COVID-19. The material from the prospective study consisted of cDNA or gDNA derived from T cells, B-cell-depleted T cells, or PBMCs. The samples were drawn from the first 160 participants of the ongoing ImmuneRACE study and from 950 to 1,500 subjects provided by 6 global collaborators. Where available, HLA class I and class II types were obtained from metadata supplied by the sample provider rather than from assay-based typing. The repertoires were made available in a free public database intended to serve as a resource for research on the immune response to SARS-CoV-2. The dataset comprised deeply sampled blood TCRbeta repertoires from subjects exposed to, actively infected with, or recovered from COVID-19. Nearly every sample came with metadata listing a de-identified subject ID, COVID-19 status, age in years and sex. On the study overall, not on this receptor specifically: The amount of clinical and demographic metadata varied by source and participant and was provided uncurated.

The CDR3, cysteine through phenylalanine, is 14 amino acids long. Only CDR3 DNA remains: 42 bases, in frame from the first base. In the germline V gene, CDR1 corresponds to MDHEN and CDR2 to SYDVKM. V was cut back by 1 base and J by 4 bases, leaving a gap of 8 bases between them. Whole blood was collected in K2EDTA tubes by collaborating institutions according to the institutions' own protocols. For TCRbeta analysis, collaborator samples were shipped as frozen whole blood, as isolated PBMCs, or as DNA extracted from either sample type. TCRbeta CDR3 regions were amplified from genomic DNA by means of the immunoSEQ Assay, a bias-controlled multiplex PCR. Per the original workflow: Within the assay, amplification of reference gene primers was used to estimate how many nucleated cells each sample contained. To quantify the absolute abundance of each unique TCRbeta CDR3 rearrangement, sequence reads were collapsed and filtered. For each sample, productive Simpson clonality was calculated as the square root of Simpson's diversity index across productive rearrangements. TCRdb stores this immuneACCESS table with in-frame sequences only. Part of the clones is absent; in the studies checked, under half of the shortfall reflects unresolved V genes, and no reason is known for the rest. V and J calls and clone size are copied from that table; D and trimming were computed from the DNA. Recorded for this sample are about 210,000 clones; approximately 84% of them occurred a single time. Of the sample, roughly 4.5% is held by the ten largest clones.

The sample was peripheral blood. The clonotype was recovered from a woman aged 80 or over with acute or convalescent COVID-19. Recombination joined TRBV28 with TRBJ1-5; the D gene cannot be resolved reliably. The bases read TGTGCCAGCAGTTTATCCCCCTCTAATCAGCCCCAGCATTTT. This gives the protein CASSLSPSNQPQHF.